This entry describes one T cell receptor (beta chain). An end of the junction differs from the germline gene, which may be a read error. This specimen belongs to a study of control samples from healthy donors and cancer patients. Generated by immunoSEQ multiplex PCR, the TCRdb table keeps only in-frame clones and is missing some. The data show 120,000 or so clones, with about 87% seen just once and 2.9% held by the top ten. This CDR3 region has 8 residues. From germline, CDR1 is SGHNT and CDR2 YENEEA. The material sequenced was blood. The chain has TRBV11-3 and TRBJ2-1, with D unresolved. This sequence was found in a man aged 60-69 years in good health. The CDR3 region is CASSPRVF. CDR3 DNA: TGTGCCAGCAGCCCTCGCGTCTTC.